This T cell receptor beta chain was recorded in a study of blood T cell repertoires in COVID-19 (dated by TCRdb to the early 2020s). For the study in its entirety: The collaborator samples originated in the United States, Italy and Spain and spanned the acute and convalescent phases of COVID-19. HLA class I and class II types, where available, came from metadata supplied by the sample provider rather than from assay-based typing. The samples were drawn from two sources: the first 160 participants of the ongoing ImmuneRACE study, and 1,254 subjects contributed by 6 global collaborators. The sample metadata nearly always contained a de-identified subject ID, COVID-19 status, age in years and sex. The repertoires were released in a freely available public database meant as a resource for research on the immune response to SARS-CoV-2. The dataset comprised deeply sampled blood TCRbeta repertoires from subjects exposed to, actively infected with, or recovered from COVID-19. The prospective study material was composed of cDNA or gDNA derived from T cells, B-cell-depleted T cells, or PBMCs. Results the study describes overall, beyond this receptor: The amount of clinical and demographic metadata varied by source and participant and was provided uncurated.

To note about this clone: No cognate antigen has been identified for it. No much larger clonotype is one base removed from it; base qualities were not supplied.

Each collaborating institution followed its own protocols to collect whole blood in K2EDTA tubes. For TCRbeta analysis, collaborators shipped samples as frozen whole blood, isolated PBMCs, or DNA extracted from either of those sample types. TCRbeta CDR3 regions were amplified from genomic DNA by means of the immunoSEQ Assay, a bias-controlled multiplex PCR. The authors processed their data as follows. Within the assay, amplification of reference gene primers was used to estimate how many nucleated cells each sample contained. To quantify the absolute abundance of each unique TCRbeta CDR3 rearrangement, sequence reads were collapsed and filtered. Productive Simpson clonality was computed per sample as the square root of Simpson's diversity index over productive rearrangements. TCRdb obtained this table from immuneACCESS and retained in-frame rearrangements with V and J assigned. These tables miss some clones; where compared with another copy, unresolved V genes account for less than half of the shortfall, and the remainder is unexplained. V and J calls and clone size are given by that table; D and trimming were obtained from the DNA. Across this sample there are approximately 38,000 clones, with around 87% seen only once. The ten largest clones take up under 10% of the sample.

The sequence was obtained from a man aged 25-45 years with active or convalescent COVID-19. Sequenced sample: peripheral blood.

The CDR3 sequence is CASSLGSGTGGLDTQYF. DNA sequence: TGTGCCAGCAGCTTGGGCTCCGGGACAGGGGGCCTAGATACGCAGTATTTT. This receptor chain uses TRBV5-4 and TRBJ2-3, and 12 junctional nucleotides match TRBD1. The junction shows trimming of 0 bases on V and 5 bases on J, and the gene matches do not reach 7 bases of it. The germline V gene (reference sequence) gives CDR1 as SGHNT and CDR2 as YYREEE. From cysteine to phenylalanine, the CDR3 is 17 amino acids long. The read is trimmed to its CDR3 DNA, 51 bases read in frame from base 1.